This T cell receptor (beta chain) came from a study of shared clonotypes between healthy human individuals. Clones were sequenced by immunoSEQ multiplex PCR, and TCRdb holds only the in-frame ones, with some missing. The sample carries more than 2,000,000 clones, over 85% recorded once. Trimming removed 8 bases at V and 6 bases at J, with 10 bases between. The CDR3 has 11 amino acids. CDR1 and CDR2 from the germline V gene are ENHRY and SYGVKD. The chain links TRBV10-3 to TRBJ1-2, with D possibly being TRBD1 (6 bases). The receptor was isolated from a young man in good health. Some clones in this sample may be carry-over from other donors' samples. The source material was naive CD4+ T cells from PBMCs. Subset: CD45RA+ positively selected. CDR3 bases: TGTGCCATCTCCCAGGGGAATGGCTACACCTTC. Translation gives CAISQGNGYTF.